These 17 T cell receptor beta chains share one sample of origin, sequenced in a study of blood T cell repertoires in COVID-19. The table came from immunoSEQ multiplex PCR; TCRdb's copy has only in-frame clones and leaves some out. The profile shows about 88,000 clones, 90% of them singletons. The sample was peripheral blood. The receptor source for this set is a man aged 18 to 29 with COVID-19, enrolled during active disease.

J is TRBJ2-2 and V is TRBV24-1, with a possible D match to TRBD2 (6 bases). The V gene's germline CDR1 is KGHDR and CDR2 SFDVKD. CDR3 length: 13 residues. The germline V and J ends were trimmed by 7 bases and 4 bases, with 9 bases remaining between them. CDR3 sequence: CATRDYGTGELFF. In DNA, the CDR3 is TGTGCCACCAGGGACTATGGCACCGGGGAGCTGTTTTTT.

This clone was detected only once. The chain recombines TRBV28 with TRBJ1-1; 8 bases align to TRBD1. V was clipped by 4 bases and J by 4 bases; unmatched bases: 2. Germline lookup yields CDR1 MDHEN and CDR2 SYDVKM. This CDR3 is built from 13 residues. CDR3 loop: CASSSTGGTEAFF. In nucleotides, the CDR3 is TGTGCCAGCAGTTCAACAGGGGGCACTGAAGCTTTCTTT.

The chain carries TRBV5-4 and TRBJ2-3; 9 positions agree with TRBD1. CDR3 length: 15 residues. The V segment lost 4 bases and the J segment 2 bases; nucleotides outside the gene matches: 5. The germline V gene encodes CDR1 SGHNT and CDR2 YYREEE (reference sequence). CDR3 bases: TGTGCCAGCAGCCCTGGACAGGGGAACACAGATACGCAGTATTTT. Amino acid sequence: CASSPGQGNTDTQYF.

The chain employs TRBV18 and TRBJ2-5, with 9 bases matching TRBD1. J gave up 1 base and V 0 bases, and 0 bases lay outside the gene matches. Germline values: CDR1 KGHSH, CDR2 LQKENI. The CDR3 is made up of 15 amino acids. The CDR3 DNA follows: TGTGCCAGCTCACCACCGGGACAGGGCCAAGAGACCCAGTACTTC. Protein: CASSPPGQGQETQYF.

The rearrangement links TRBV28 to TRBJ1-5, with TRBD1 as a possible D gene (6 bases). With 10 bases removed from V and 3 bases from J, the gap between germline ends came to 10 bases. CDR1 and CDR2 from the germline V gene are MDHEN and SYDVKM. The length of the CDR3 is 12 residues. DNA of the CDR3: TGTGCCACCGACAGGCCCAATCAGCCCCAGCATTTT. Translation: CATDRPNQPQHF.

V is TRBV30 and J is TRBJ1-6, with D unclear. The CDR3 covers 15 residues. V was shortened by 0 bases and J by 0 bases, with 6 bases between the two germline ends. The germline gives CDR1 GTSNPN, CDR2 SVGIG (reference sequence). CDR3: CAWSVSSSYNSPLHF. CDR3 coding DNA: TGTGCCTGGAGTGTTTCGAGCTCCTATAATTCACCCCTCCACTTT. Based on the CDR3 plus reference TRBV30 and TRBJ1-6, the full variable domain is SQTIHQWPATLVQPVGSPLSLECTVEGTSNPNLYWYRQAAGRGLQLLFYSVGIGQISSEVPQNLSASRPQDRQFILSSKKLLLSDSGFYLCAWSVSSSYNSPLHFGNGTRLTVT.

This chain uses TRBV7-2 with TRBJ2-1, with 7 bases fitting TRBD1. CDR3 length: 15 amino acids. V was pared by 6 bases and J by 2 bases, with 7 bases of the junction left unmatched. From germline, CDR1 is SGHTA and CDR2 FQGNSA. CDR3 region: CASRPNRGPYNEQFF. In DNA form, the CDR3 reads TGTGCCAGCAGACCTAACAGGGGTCCCTACAATGAGCAGTTCTTC.

The chain employs TRBV9 and TRBJ2-1; 8 positions agree with TRBD2. Germline loops: CDR1 SGDLS, CDR2 YYNGEE. With V trimmed by 2 bases and J by 7 bases, 8 bases remained unmatched. The CDR3 totals 15 residues. CDR3: CASSVEAGVRNEQFF. CDR3 nucleotides: TGTGCCAGCAGCGTCGAAGCGGGAGTGAGGAATGAGCAGTTCTTC.

The V call is TRBV10-1, the J call TRBJ2-2; TRBD1 aligns across 7 bases. Per germline, CDR1 WNHNN and CDR2 SYGVQD (reference sequence). The J segment lost 5 bases and the V segment lost 8 bases, leaving 5 bases of the junction unmatched. This CDR3 has 13 amino acids. The CDR3 DNA reads TGCGCCAGCCGACAGGGTAGGACCGGGGAGCTGTTTTTT. Translating gives CASRQGRTGELFF.

About this clone itself: An end of the junction does not agree with germline; a read error may underlie this. The V gene is TRBV5-5, the J gene TRBJ1-2, with D uncertain. Germline-derived CDR1 and CDR2 are SGHKS and YYEKEE (reference sequence). This CDR3 is 13 amino acids long. The CDR3 sequence is CASSFAALRDLSF. In nucleotides, the CDR3 is TGTGCCAGCAGCTTTGCAGCCCTCAGAGACTTATCCTTC.

The V and J genes are TRBV6-4 and TRBJ2-1, with 10 nucleotides matching TRBD1. V lost 3 bases to trimming and J lost 9 bases; unmatched junction nucleotides: 11. Per the germline V gene, CDR1 is MRHNA and CDR2 is SNTAGT. This CDR3 is built from 16 residues. The CDR3 DNA reads TGTGCCAGCAGTGAGGCAGGGACAGGGGCTTTAGGTGAGCAGTTCTTC. This translates into CASSEAGTGALGEQFF.

This chain uses TRBV7-8 with TRBJ1-3, with D possibly TRBD1 on 5 matching bases. V lost 5 bases to trimming and J lost 3 bases, with 14 bases between them. CDR1 and CDR2 from the germline V gene are SGHVS and FQNEAQ. This CDR3 region has 15 residues. CDR3 nucleotides: TGTGCCAGCAGCCCGTTAAGGGGTAGTGGAAACACCATATATTTT. Translating it yields CASSPLRGSGNTIYF.

V usage is TRBV4-2 and J usage is TRBJ2-5, with TRBD1 matching 10 bases. Germline lookup yields CDR1 LGHNA and CDR2 YNFKEQ. The trim removed 0 bases at V and 4 bases at J, leaving 2 bases unmatched. The CDR3 consists of 15 residues. This CDR3 reads CASSQEDRGLETQYF. The CDR3 DNA is TGTGCCAGCAGCCAAGAGGACAGGGGGTTAGAGACCCAGTACTTC.

This clone appeared a few times. V gene TRBV5-1 combines with J gene TRBJ1-2; possible D gene TRBD1, 5 bases. CDR3 length: 14 amino acids. V lost 4 bases to trimming and J lost 8 bases, with 18 bases between them. Per germline, CDR1 SGHRS and CDR2 YFSETQ. CDR3 DNA: TGCGCCAGCAGCCCGGCGGGGCCTCAGGTCGGCTACACCTTC. This codes for CASSPAGPQVGYTF.

This clone turned up a few times. This rearrangement joins TRBV29-1 to TRBJ2-1, with 7 positions matching TRBD2. Per germline, CDR1 SQVTM and CDR2 ANQGSEA. The trim removed 4 bases at V and 0 bases at J, leaving 9 bases unmatched. CDR3 size: 16 residues. In DNA, the CDR3 is TGCAGCGTTGCGGACCCCGGACTAGGCTCCTACAATGAGCAGTTCTTC. Its protein product is CSVADPGLGSYNEQFF.

This sequence joins TRBV6-5 and TRBJ2-7; TRBD1 might be the D (6 bases). CDR1 is MNHEY and CDR2 is SVGAGI in the germline V gene. Trimming shortened V by 8 bases and J by 5 bases, and 13 bases separated the two germline ends. This CDR3 contains 12 residues. The CDR3 region has the DNA TGTGCCAGCGGCAGGGGCACTGACGAGCAGTACTTC. It translates to CASGRGTDEQYF.

The gene calls are TRBV5-1 and TRBJ2-2, with D maybe TRBD1 (6 bases). Per the germline V gene, CDR1 is SGHRS and CDR2 is YFSETQ. This CDR3 has 14 amino acids. Trimming shortened V by 4 bases and J by 6 bases, and 13 bases separated the two germline ends. CDR3 in amino acids: CASSGDNRAGELFF. The DNA of the CDR3 is TGCGCCAGCAGCGGGGACAACCGAGCCGGGGAGCTGTTTTTT.